Shown below are 5 T cell receptor beta chains from a single sample sequenced in a study of T-cell reconstitution after alpha-beta-depleted transplantation in children. For TCRbeta, the library was prepared with unique molecular identifiers. TCRdb re-called the PCR reads through MiXCR, storing one row per CDR3 protein. Counted here are about 640,000 distinct CDR3 sequences, around a sixth occurring once; the ten biggest clones make up 1.1%. This sample comprised PBMCs from the stem cell graft donor, obtained from the stem cell graft. Receptor source: a human donor who donated a stem cell graft to a child with acute myeloid leukemia.

The chain combines TRBV5-4 with TRBJ2-3, with D possibly TRBD1 on 6 matching bases. The CDR3 sequence is 14 residues long. Trimming took 0 bases from V and 9 from J, leaving 14 bases between them. Germline V gene data show CDR1 as SGHNT and CDR2 as YYREEE (reference sequence). The CDR3 nucleotides are TGTGCCAGCAGCTTGGACAGGGCGGTAGGCACGCAGTATTTT. Protein: CASSLDRAVGTQYF.

The chain uses TRBV20-1 and TRBJ2-3, with 13 nucleotides matching TRBD2. V was clipped by 6 bases and J by 3 bases; unmatched bases: 6. The CDR3 length is 15 residues. Per the germline V gene, CDR1 is DFQATT and CDR2 is SNEGSKA (reference sequence). Here the CDR3 reads CSATLAGGATDTQYF. CDR3 in DNA: TGCAGTGCGACACTAGCGGGAGGGGCTACAGATACGCAGTATTTT.

This clonotype was detected many times. CDR3 bases: TGTGCCAGCAGACCCGGGGGGGCTAGGCTTGACGAGCAGTACTTC. Encoded protein: CASRPGGARLDEQYF. V usage is TRBV7-2 and J usage is TRBJ2-7, with 8 bases matching TRBD2. The CDR3 is made up of 15 amino acids. V lost 6 bases and J lost 5; bases outside the gene matches: 12. CDR1 SGHTA and CDR2 FQGNSA come from the germline V gene.

V and J are TRBV24-1 and TRBJ2-3; TRBD1 agrees at 8 bases. Germline V gene data show CDR1 as KGHDR and CDR2 as SFDVKD. J lost 3 bases, V lost 4 bases, and 8 bases had no gene match. CDR3 length: 16 amino acids. As DNA, the CDR3 is TGTGCCACCAGTGAGTCAGGGGGCGTCAGAACAGATACGCAGTATTTT. Its translation is CATSESGGVRTDTQYF.

In its sample, this clonotype was seen a few times. The chain uses TRBV11-2 and TRBJ2-3; TRBD2 matches 12 bases. Germline values: CDR1 SGHAT, CDR2 FQNNGV. Losses at the gene ends were 5 bases for V and 6 bases for J; bases not matched to a gene: 18. CDR3 length equals 19 residues. The CDR3, as DNA: TGTGCCAGCAGCACAACTAGCGGGGGGCCCTTGAAACCCGGGGATACGCAGTATTTT. Translation: CASSTTSGGPLKPGDTQYF.